Listed below are T cell receptor beta chains from one sample, sequenced in a study of CD8 T cells in Susac syndrome. TCRdb ran MiXCR on the immunoSEQ multiplex PCR reads and lists one entry per CDR3 protein. The table shows about 120,000 distinct CDR3 sequences, with about nine tenths occurring only once. The source material was CD8+ T cells from PBMCs. Receptors were obtained from a human donor in good health. Each CDR3 is given with its conserved first and last residue. Each record gives: J gene, D gene, clone size, V gene, CDR3 DNA, CDR3 protein. A D gene is named only where the DNA matches it firmly. Clone size is not always given. Where it is, it says once, few, many or a class for expanded clones.

j_call: TRBJ2-1; d_call: TRBD1; clone_size: .; v_call: TRBV20-1; cdr3_nt: TGCAGTGCTGGACAGGGCGGTTACAATGAGCAGTTCTTC; cdr3_aa: CSAGQGGYNEQFF
j_call: TRBJ2-1; d_call: .; clone_size: .; v_call: TRBV5-1; cdr3_nt: TGCGCCAGCAGCTTGGGGGGCGAATACAATGAGCAGTTCTTC; cdr3_aa: CASSLGGEYNEQFF
j_call: TRBJ2-4; d_call: .; clone_size: .; v_call: TRBV7-9; cdr3_nt: TGTGCCAGCAGCGCGGAAGGGGCAAAAAACATTCAGTACTTC; cdr3_aa: CASSAEGAKNIQYF
j_call: TRBJ2-1; d_call: .; clone_size: .; v_call: TRBV14; cdr3_nt: TGTGCCAGCAGCCCGCGGGACAGCCGTTTTAACAATGAGCAGTTCTTC; cdr3_aa: CASSPRDSRFNNEQFF
j_call: TRBJ2-7; d_call: TRBD2; clone_size: .; v_call: TRBV11-1; cdr3_nt: TGTGCCAGCAGCTCAATAGCGGGAGTAGTGTACGAGCAGTACTTC; cdr3_aa: CASSSIAGVVYEQYF
j_call: TRBJ1-1; d_call: .; clone_size: .; v_call: TRBV19; cdr3_nt: TGTGCCAGCCGAGGAGGAGCAGGGACGAACACTGAAGCTTTCTTT; cdr3_aa: CASRGGAGTNTEAFF
j_call: TRBJ2-7; d_call: .; clone_size: .; v_call: TRBV7-2; cdr3_nt: TGTGCCAGCGGTGGACCGAACTCCTACGAGCAGTACTTC; cdr3_aa: CASGGPNSYEQYF
j_call: TRBJ2-5; d_call: TRBD1; clone_size: .; v_call: TRBV15; cdr3_nt: TGTGCCACCAGCACCTGGGACAGGGGTGAGACCCAGTACTTC; cdr3_aa: CATSTWDRGETQYF
j_call: TRBJ2-5; d_call: .; clone_size: .; v_call: TRBV5-1; cdr3_nt: TGCGCCAGCAGCGGATCATACAGGAAAGAGACCCAGTACTTC; cdr3_aa: CASSGSYRKETQYF
j_call: TRBJ2-3; d_call: TRBD2; clone_size: few; v_call: TRBV7-2; cdr3_nt: TGTGCCAGCAGACCTAGGACTAGCGGGGCAGATACGCAGTATTTT; cdr3_aa: CASRPRTSGADTQYF
j_call: TRBJ1-2; d_call: .; clone_size: .; v_call: TRBV7-9; cdr3_nt: TGTGCCAGCAGCTTCTCTGAGTCAGCTAACTATGGCTACACCTTC; cdr3_aa: CASSFSESANYGYTF
j_call: TRBJ1-1; d_call: TRBD1; clone_size: .; v_call: TRBV2; cdr3_nt: TGTGCCAGCAGCCAGGGGACAGGGGTGAACACTGAAGCTTTCTTT; cdr3_aa: CASSQGTGVNTEAFF
j_call: TRBJ1-2; d_call: .; clone_size: .; v_call: TRBV3-1; cdr3_nt: TGTGCCAGCAGCCACACCCAGGACGGAGACTATGGCTACACCTTC; cdr3_aa: CASSHTQDGDYGYTF
j_call: TRBJ2-7; d_call: .; clone_size: .; v_call: TRBV7-8; cdr3_nt: TGTGCCAGCAGCTCTACATCGGGACCCTTCTACGAGCAGTACTTC; cdr3_aa: CASSSTSGPFYEQYF
j_call: TRBJ2-7; d_call: TRBD2; clone_size: .; v_call: TRBV25-1; cdr3_nt: TGTGCCAGCAGGGTAGCGGGGGGGAGCTCCTACGAGCAGTACTTC; cdr3_aa: CASRVAGGSSYEQYF
j_call: TRBJ2-7; d_call: .; clone_size: .; v_call: TRBV6-2/TRBV6-3; cdr3_nt: TGTGCCAGCCTCCGGGACTCACTCTCCTACGAGCAGTACTTC; cdr3_aa: CASLRDSLSYEQYF
j_call: TRBJ1-4; d_call: .; clone_size: .; v_call: TRBV7-3; cdr3_nt: TGTGCCAGCAGCTTAATGAGGACGGCCCCGGGAAAACTGTTTTTT; cdr3_aa: CASSLMRTAPGKLFF
j_call: TRBJ2-1; d_call: .; clone_size: .; v_call: TRBV9; cdr3_nt: TGTGCCAGCAGTGTTACAGGGTTTTCTCCCTACAATGAGCAGTTCTTC; cdr3_aa: CASSVTGFSPYNEQFF
j_call: TRBJ2-7; d_call: .; clone_size: .; v_call: TRBV4-3; cdr3_nt: TGCGCCAGCAGCCAAGGACTGGGAAGCTCCTACGAGCAGTACTTC; cdr3_aa: CASSQGLGSSYEQYF
j_call: TRBJ2-5; d_call: .; clone_size: .; v_call: TRBV7-2; cdr3_nt: TGTGCCAGCACCCCCAGCTACCAAGAGACCCAGTACTTC; cdr3_aa: CASTPSYQETQYF
j_call: TRBJ2-4; d_call: TRBD1; clone_size: once; v_call: TRBV3-1; cdr3_nt: TGTGCCAGCAGCCAACCCTTGGGACAGGCCAAAAACATTCAGTACTTC; cdr3_aa: CASSQPLGQAKNIQYF
j_call: TRBJ1-5; d_call: TRBD1; clone_size: .; v_call: TRBV7-2; cdr3_nt: TGTGCCAGCAGCTTCGGGGCGGGGACAGGCAATCAGCCCCAGCATTTT; cdr3_aa: CASSFGAGTGNQPQHF
j_call: TRBJ1-1; d_call: TRBD1; clone_size: .; v_call: TRBV15; cdr3_nt: TGTGCCACCAGCCGATACAGGGGGCCGAACACTGAAGCTTTCTTT; cdr3_aa: CATSRYRGPNTEAFF
j_call: TRBJ1-2; d_call: .; clone_size: .; v_call: TRBV6-2/TRBV6-3; cdr3_nt: TGTGCCAGCAGTTTACAGGGTAATGGCTACACCTTC; cdr3_aa: CASSLQGNGYTF
j_call: TRBJ1-1; d_call: .; clone_size: .; v_call: TRBV15; cdr3_nt: TGTGCCACCAGCAGAGATCCGCGGAACACTGAAGCTTTCTTT; cdr3_aa: CATSRDPRNTEAFF
j_call: TRBJ2-1; d_call: .; clone_size: .; v_call: TRBV5-4; cdr3_nt: TGTGCCAGCAGCCCCGAGGTAGCCCACAATGAGCAGTTCTTC; cdr3_aa: CASSPEVAHNEQFF
j_call: TRBJ2-7; d_call: TRBD1; clone_size: .; v_call: TRBV7-2; cdr3_nt: TGTGCCAGCAGCCGCGACAGGGGCCACGAGCAGTACTTC; cdr3_aa: CASSRDRGHEQYF
j_call: TRBJ2-3; d_call: TRBD2; clone_size: .; v_call: TRBV25-1; cdr3_nt: TGTGCCAGCAGTGCGAGCGGGAGGGCCACAGATACGCAGTATTTT; cdr3_aa: CASSASGRATDTQYF
j_call: TRBJ2-4; d_call: .; clone_size: .; v_call: TRBV29-1; cdr3_nt: TGCAGCGGGGGGGTTCAGGACATTCAGTACTTC; cdr3_aa: CSGGVQDIQYF
j_call: TRBJ2-5; d_call: .; clone_size: once; v_call: TRBV3-1; cdr3_nt: TGTGCCAGCAGCCAAAGGCTTGGAAAAGAGACCCAGTACTTC; cdr3_aa: CASSQRLGKETQYF
j_call: TRBJ2-1; d_call: TRBD1; clone_size: .; v_call: TRBV28; cdr3_nt: TGTGCCAGCAGTCAAACCGGGACAGGGCGGGATGAGCAGTTCTTC; cdr3_aa: CASSQTGTGRDEQFF
j_call: TRBJ2-5; d_call: TRBD2; clone_size: .; v_call: TRBV5-1; cdr3_nt: TGCGCCAGCAGCTTGGGCTCTAGCGGGCCTCAAGAGACCCAGTACTTC; cdr3_aa: CASSLGSSGPQETQYF
j_call: TRBJ1-5; d_call: .; clone_size: .; v_call: TRBV3-1; cdr3_nt: TGTGCCAGCAGCCAAAGTGCGTCAGGGGGCAATCAGCCCCAGCATTTT; cdr3_aa: CASSQSASGGNQPQHF
j_call: TRBJ2-3; d_call: .; clone_size: once; v_call: TRBV6-5; cdr3_nt: TGTGCCAGCAGTTACCCCGGTGGAGGCAGGGTTAGTCTTGATACGCAGTATTTT; cdr3_aa: CASSYPGGGRVSLDTQYF
j_call: TRBJ2-5; d_call: .; clone_size: .; v_call: TRBV20-1; cdr3_nt: TGCAGTGCTACCAGGAGTGGCGAGGAGACCCAGTACTTC; cdr3_aa: CSATRSGEETQYF
j_call: TRBJ2-1; d_call: .; clone_size: .; v_call: TRBV4-1; cdr3_nt: TGCGCCAGCGCGCGAGCGGAGAATGAGCAGTTCTTC; cdr3_aa: CASARAENEQFF
j_call: TRBJ1-2; d_call: TRBD1; clone_size: .; v_call: TRBV29-1; cdr3_nt: TGCAGCGCCAAGGGTGGGACAGGGAGAGACTATGGCTACACCTTC; cdr3_aa: CSAKGGTGRDYGYTF
j_call: TRBJ1-1; d_call: TRBD1; clone_size: .; v_call: TRBV5-4; cdr3_nt: TGTGCCAGCAGCTCTGCCCGACAGGGCGACACTGAAGCTTTCTTT; cdr3_aa: CASSSARQGDTEAFF
j_call: TRBJ2-5; d_call: .; clone_size: few; v_call: TRBV29-1; cdr3_nt: TGCAGCGTTGGGGCCAGTGGGAGCTCAAAGACCCAGTACTTC; cdr3_aa: CSVGASGSSKTQYF
j_call: TRBJ2-1; d_call: .; clone_size: .; v_call: TRBV6-2/TRBV6-3; cdr3_nt: TGTGCCAGCATCTCGGGTGGGGGCGCACCTAATGAGCAGTTCTTC; cdr3_aa: CASISGGGAPNEQFF
j_call: TRBJ1-5; d_call: TRBD1; clone_size: .; v_call: TRBV12-3/TRBV12-4; cdr3_nt: TGTGCCAGCAGACGGACAGGTTTCAATCAGCCCCAGCATTTT; cdr3_aa: CASRRTGFNQPQHF
j_call: TRBJ1-2; d_call: .; clone_size: .; v_call: TRBV29-1; cdr3_nt: TGCAGCGTTGAAGGGGCCCTACCCGACTATGGCTACACCTTC; cdr3_aa: CSVEGALPDYGYTF
j_call: TRBJ2-7; d_call: TRBD1; clone_size: .; v_call: TRBV29-1; cdr3_nt: TGCAGCGTTGAACCGGGACAGGGGGTCTACGAGCAGTACTTC; cdr3_aa: CSVEPGQGVYEQYF
j_call: TRBJ2-1; d_call: .; clone_size: once; v_call: TRBV5-1; cdr3_nt: TGCGCCAGCAGCTTGGGACCGGACAGCTCCTACAATGAGCAGTTCTTC; cdr3_aa: CASSLGPDSSYNEQFF
j_call: TRBJ2-1; d_call: TRBD2; clone_size: .; v_call: TRBV7-2; cdr3_nt: TGTGCCAGCAGCTTAGGGACTAGCGGGAGGAGGGATGAGCAGTTCTTC; cdr3_aa: CASSLGTSGRRDEQFF
j_call: TRBJ2-1; d_call: .; clone_size: once; v_call: TRBV6-5; cdr3_nt: TGTGCCAGCAGTTATAAAGGGATCAATGAGCAGTTCTTC; cdr3_aa: CASSYKGINEQFF
j_call: TRBJ2-1; d_call: .; clone_size: .; v_call: TRBV7-3; cdr3_nt: TGTGCCAGCAGCTTAACTCTTGTGGAGCGGACGAATGAGCAGTTCTTC; cdr3_aa: CASSLTLVERTNEQFF
j_call: TRBJ2-1; d_call: .; clone_size: .; v_call: TRBV20-1; cdr3_nt: TGCAGTGCTAGAGATTTGCTAACTAATGAGCAGTTCTTC; cdr3_aa: CSARDLLTNEQFF
j_call: TRBJ1-5; d_call: .; clone_size: .; v_call: TRBV6-1; cdr3_nt: TGTGCCAGCAGTTTACCCGGTCAGCCCCAGCATTTT; cdr3_aa: CASSLPGQPQHF
j_call: TRBJ2-7; d_call: .; clone_size: few; v_call: TRBV3-1; cdr3_nt: TGTGCCAGCAAAAAAGGTGGGGGATACGAGCAGTACTTC; cdr3_aa: CASKKGGGYEQYF
j_call: TRBJ1-2; d_call: .; clone_size: .; v_call: TRBV19; cdr3_nt: TGTGCCAGTAGTATAGGAGGAGCGGGCCGGTATGGCTACACCTTC; cdr3_aa: CASSIGGAGRYGYTF